The TCR beta chain under discussion was sequenced for a study of blood T cell repertoires in COVID-19. In the study overall: Sites across the United States, Italy and Spain contributed samples from acute and convalescent COVID-19. Sources were T cells, B-cell-depleted T cells, or PBMCs; the material itself was cDNA or gDNA.

This CDR3 contains 15 residues. Germline V gives CDR1 SGHRS, CDR2 YFSETQ. V was cut by 4 bases and J by 1 base, with 12 bases left in between. In the original analysis: Amplification of reference gene primers was used by the study to estimate nucleated cell counts. The table came from immunoSEQ multiplex PCR; TCRdb's copy has only in-frame clones and leaves some out. That table gives V, J and clone size, and the DNA gave D and trimming. The table shows 91,000 or so clones, with 86% occurring only once. The source material was peripheral blood. The chain has TRBV5-1 and TRBJ2-1; D unclear. The sequence derives from a woman aged 55-69 years in a cohort sampled during active or convalescent COVID-19. CDR3 sequence reads: CASSALPTSYNEQFF. The DNA for the CDR3 is TGCGCCAGCAGCGCCCTGCCCACATCCTACAATGAGCAGTTCTTC.